The sequence of this T cell receptor beta chain was determined in a study of blood T cell repertoires in COVID-19. Study-wide context: Whether acute or convalescent, the COVID-19 samples came from the United States, Italy and Spain.

With respect to this clone: Other DNA sequences from this sample encode an identical CDR3 as well.

TCRdb's table, derived via immunoSEQ multiplex PCR, lists solely in-frame clones and lacks some. The profile shows about 230,000 clones, around 78% of them singletons. With 5 bases clipped from V and 5 bases from J, the junction kept 6 bases outside the gene matches. This CDR3 has 14 residues. Germline V gene data show CDR1 as MNHEY and CDR2 as SVGAGI. The source material was peripheral blood. V and J are TRBV6-5 and TRBJ2-5; TRBD1 aligns across 9 bases. This TCR derives from a woman in her 70s with active or convalescent COVID-19. The CDR3 is CASSLTGGRETQYF. Written as DNA, the CDR3 is TGTGCCAGCAGTCTCACAGGGGGCCGGGAGACCCAGTACTTC.